The present TCR beta chain was sequenced within a study of regulatory T cells in long-lasting Graves disease. Specified time point: persistent/refractory GD, antithyroid drugs over 5 years with positive TRAb. Following extraction of RNA from PBMCs, that RNA was used to make the TCR library. This clonotype has a handful of counts. Its antigen is not known. Assembly of TCR beta libraries relied on iRepertoire HTBI primers together with Arm-PCR of CDR3 regions. From the multiplex PCR reads, TCRdb called clonotypes with MiXCR, one entry per CDR3 protein. This table has some 430,000 distinct CDR3 sequences, roughly a fifth appearing once. The CDR3 has 14 amino acids. CDR1 is LGHNA, CDR2 YSLEER, per germline. The trim removed 0 bases at V and 10 bases at J, leaving 6 bases unmatched. Study-wide results and caveats: More public clonotypes were shared by persistent patients (around 3,000) than by new patients (about 970).

The rearrangement uses TRBV4-3 and TRBJ2-4; 7 bases agree with TRBD2. This TCR derives from a female donor with Graves disease. The sequenced sample was peripheral blood mononuclear cells (PBMCs), obtained when the disease was refractory, from a patient treated with antithyroid drugs. The CDR3 DNA sequence: TGCGCCAGCAGCCAAGAGCGGGGGTGGGGTATTCAGTACTTC. This encodes CASSQERGWGIQYF.